The clone carrying this T cell receptor beta chain was seen only once. V was clipped by 6 bases and J by 7 bases, with 13 bases between them. Per germline, CDR1 MDHEN and CDR2 SYDVKM. The CDR3 loop spans 13 amino acids. The data were obtained in a study of OX40 agonist ivuxolimab in advanced cancers. Here immunoSEQ multiplex PCR was the method, and the copy in TCRdb shows in-frame clones only, minus some. The sample yields tens of thousands of clones, around 87% seen once. This sequence was found in an adult with an advanced solid tumor such as melanoma, head and neck, liver or kidney cancer. This chain uses TRBV28 with TRBJ1-5, with D possibly being TRBD1 (5 bases). The source material was CD4+ or CD8+ T cells sorted from blood, sampled in a trial of the OX40 agonist ivuxolimab. CDR3 in DNA: TGTGCCAGCAGGAGGGACTACTTCCAGCCCCAGCATTTT. This encodes CASRRDYFQPQHF.